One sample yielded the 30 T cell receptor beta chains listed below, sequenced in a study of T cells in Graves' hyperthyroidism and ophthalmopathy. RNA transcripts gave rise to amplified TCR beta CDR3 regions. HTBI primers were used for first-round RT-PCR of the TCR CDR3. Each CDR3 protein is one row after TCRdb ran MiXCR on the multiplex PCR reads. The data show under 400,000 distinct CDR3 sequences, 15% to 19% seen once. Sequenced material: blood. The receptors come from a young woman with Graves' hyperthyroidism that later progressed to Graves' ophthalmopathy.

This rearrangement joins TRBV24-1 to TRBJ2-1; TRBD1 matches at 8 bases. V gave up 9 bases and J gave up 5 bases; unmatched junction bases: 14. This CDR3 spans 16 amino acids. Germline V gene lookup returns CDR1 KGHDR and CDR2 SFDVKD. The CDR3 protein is CATYHSGQGAHNEQFF. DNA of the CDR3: TGTGCCACCTATCACAGTGGGCAGGGGGCGCACAATGAGCAGTTCTTC.

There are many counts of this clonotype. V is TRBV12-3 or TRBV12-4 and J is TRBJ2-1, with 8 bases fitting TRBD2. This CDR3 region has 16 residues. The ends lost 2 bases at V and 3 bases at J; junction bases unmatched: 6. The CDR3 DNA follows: TGTGCCAGCAGTTTATGGTCAGCGGGGGTCTACAATGAGCAGTTCTTC. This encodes CASSLWSAGVYNEQFF.

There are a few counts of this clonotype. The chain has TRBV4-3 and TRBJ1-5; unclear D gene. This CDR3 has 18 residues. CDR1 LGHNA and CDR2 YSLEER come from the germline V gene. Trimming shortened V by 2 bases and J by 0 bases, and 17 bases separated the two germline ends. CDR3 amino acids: CASSQRGQKFLSNQPQHF. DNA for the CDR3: TGCGCCAGCAGCCAACGAGGGCAGAAGTTCCTTAGCAATCAGCCCCAGCATTTT.

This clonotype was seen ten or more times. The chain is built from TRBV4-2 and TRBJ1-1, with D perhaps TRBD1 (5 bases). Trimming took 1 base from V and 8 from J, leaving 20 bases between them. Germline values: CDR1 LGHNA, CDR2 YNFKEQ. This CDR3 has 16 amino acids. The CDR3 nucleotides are TGTGCCAGCAGCCAAGGTCCTAGCAGGGCACAATCAGAAGCTTTCTTT. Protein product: CASSQGPSRAQSEAFF.

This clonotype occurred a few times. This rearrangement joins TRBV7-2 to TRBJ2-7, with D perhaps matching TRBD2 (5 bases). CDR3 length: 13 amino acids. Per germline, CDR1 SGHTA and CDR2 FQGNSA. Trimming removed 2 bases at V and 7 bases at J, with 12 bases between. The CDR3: CASSLPGPGEQYF. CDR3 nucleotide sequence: TGTGCCAGCAGCTTACCGGGCCCGGGGGAGCAGTACTTC.

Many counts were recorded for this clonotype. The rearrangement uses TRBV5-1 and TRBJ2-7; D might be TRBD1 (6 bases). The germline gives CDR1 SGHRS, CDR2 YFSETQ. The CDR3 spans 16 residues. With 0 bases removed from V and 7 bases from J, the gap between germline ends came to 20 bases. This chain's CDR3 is CASSLEGTPSLGEQYF. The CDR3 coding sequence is TGCGCCAGCAGCTTGGAAGGGACACCGTCTCTGGGAGAGCAGTACTTC.

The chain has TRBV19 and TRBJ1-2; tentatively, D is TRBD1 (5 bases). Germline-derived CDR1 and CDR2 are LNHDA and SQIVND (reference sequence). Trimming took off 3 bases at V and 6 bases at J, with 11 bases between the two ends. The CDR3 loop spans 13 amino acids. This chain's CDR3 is CASSIDSRNGYTF. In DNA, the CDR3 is TGTGCCAGTAGTATCGACAGTAGAAATGGCTACACCTTC.

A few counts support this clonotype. CDR3 in amino acids: CATSEPGQPSSYNEQFF. In DNA, the CDR3 is TGTGCCACCAGTGAACCCGGACAGCCGAGCTCCTACAATGAGCAGTTCTTC. The V gene is TRBV24-1, the J gene TRBJ2-1; possibly TRBD1 for D (6 bases). CDR1 KGHDR and CDR2 SFDVKD come from the germline V gene. CDR3 length: 17 residues. Trimming left V 4 bases short and J 0 bases short, with 15 bases between.

The CDR3 DNA reads as TGTGCCACTGAAACTAGCGGGACCTACGAGCAGTACTTC. This translates into CATETSGTYEQYF. The rearrangement joins TRBV10-3 to TRBJ2-7, with TRBD2 identical over 10 bases. The CDR3 totals 13 residues. The V and J ends lost 10 bases and 2 bases, in that order; junction bases with no gene match: 5. CDR1 ENHRY and CDR2 SYGVKD come from the germline V gene.

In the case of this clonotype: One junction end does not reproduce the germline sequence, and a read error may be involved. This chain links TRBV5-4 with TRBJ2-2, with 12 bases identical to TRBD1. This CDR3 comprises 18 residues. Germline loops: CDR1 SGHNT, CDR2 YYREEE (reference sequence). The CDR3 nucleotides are TGTGCCAGCAGCTTGGCGGGCCCGGGACAGGGGGCCACCGGGGAGCGGTTTTTT. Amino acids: CASSLAGPGQGATGERFF.

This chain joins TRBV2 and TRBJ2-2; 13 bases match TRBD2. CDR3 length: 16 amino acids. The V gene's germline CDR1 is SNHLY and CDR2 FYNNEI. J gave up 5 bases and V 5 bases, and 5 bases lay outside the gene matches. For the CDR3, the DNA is TGTGCCAGCAGTAGGACTAGCGGGAGTAGAACCGGGGAGCTGTTTTTT. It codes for CASSRTSGSRTGELFF.

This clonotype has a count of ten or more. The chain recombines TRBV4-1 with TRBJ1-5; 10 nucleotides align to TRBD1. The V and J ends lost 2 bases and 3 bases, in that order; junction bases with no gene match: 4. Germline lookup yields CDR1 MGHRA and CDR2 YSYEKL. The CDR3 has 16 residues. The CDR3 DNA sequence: TGCGCCAGCAGCCAAATGGGACAGGGGAACAATCAGCCCCAGCATTTT. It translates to CASSQMGQGNNQPQHF.

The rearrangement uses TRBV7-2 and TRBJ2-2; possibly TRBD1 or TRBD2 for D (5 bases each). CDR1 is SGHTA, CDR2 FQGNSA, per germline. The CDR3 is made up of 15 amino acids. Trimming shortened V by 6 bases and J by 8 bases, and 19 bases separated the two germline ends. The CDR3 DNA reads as TGTGCCAGCAGGGAAATTTCCGGGGCCCAGGGGGAGCTGTTTTTT. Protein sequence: CASREISGAQGELFF.

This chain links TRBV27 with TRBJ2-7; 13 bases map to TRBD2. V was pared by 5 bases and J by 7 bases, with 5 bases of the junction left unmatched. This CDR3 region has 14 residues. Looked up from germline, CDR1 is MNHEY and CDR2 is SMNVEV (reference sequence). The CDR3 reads CASSTSGRAREQYF. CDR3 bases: TGTGCCAGCAGTACTAGCGGGAGGGCCAGAGAGCAGTACTTC.

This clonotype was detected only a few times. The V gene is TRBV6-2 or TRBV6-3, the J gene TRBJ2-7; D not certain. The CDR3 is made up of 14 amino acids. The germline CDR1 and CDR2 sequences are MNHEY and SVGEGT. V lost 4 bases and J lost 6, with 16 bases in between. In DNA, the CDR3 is TGTGCCAGCAGTTTTACCCCCGCGTCCGGCGAGCAGTACTTC. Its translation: CASSFTPASGEQYF.

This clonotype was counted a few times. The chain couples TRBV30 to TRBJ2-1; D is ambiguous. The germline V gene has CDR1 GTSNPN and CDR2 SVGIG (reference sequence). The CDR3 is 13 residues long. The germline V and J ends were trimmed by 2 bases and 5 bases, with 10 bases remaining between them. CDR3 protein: CAWSSSVNNEQFF. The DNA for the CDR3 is TGTGCCTGGAGTAGCAGCGTAAACAATGAGCAGTTCTTC. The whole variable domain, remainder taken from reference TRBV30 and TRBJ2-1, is SQTIHQWPATLVQPVGSPLSLECTVEGTSNPNLYWYRQAAGRGLQLLFYSVGIGQISSEVPQNLSASRPQDRQFILSSKKLLLSDSGFYLCAWSSSVNNEQFFGPGTRLTVL.

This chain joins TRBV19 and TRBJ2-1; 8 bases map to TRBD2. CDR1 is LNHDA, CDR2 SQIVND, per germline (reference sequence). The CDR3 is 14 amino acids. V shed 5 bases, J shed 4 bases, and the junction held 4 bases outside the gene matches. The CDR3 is CASSWSSGYNEQFF. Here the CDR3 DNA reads TGTGCCAGTAGTTGGTCTAGCGGGTACAATGAGCAGTTCTTC.

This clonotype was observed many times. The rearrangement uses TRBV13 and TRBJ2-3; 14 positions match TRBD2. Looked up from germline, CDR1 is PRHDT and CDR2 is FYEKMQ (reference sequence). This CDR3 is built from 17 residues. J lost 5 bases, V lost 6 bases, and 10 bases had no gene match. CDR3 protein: CASSFGSGLAGVDTQYF. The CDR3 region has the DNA TGTGCCAGCAGTTTCGGGTCGGGACTAGCGGGAGTAGATACGCAGTATTTT.

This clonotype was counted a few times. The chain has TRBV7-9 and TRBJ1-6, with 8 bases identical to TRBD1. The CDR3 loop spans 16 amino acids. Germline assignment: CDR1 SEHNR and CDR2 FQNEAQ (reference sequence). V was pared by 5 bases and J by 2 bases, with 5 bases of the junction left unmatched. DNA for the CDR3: TGTGCCAGCAGCGATGACAGGGGTGCCTATAATTCACCCCTCCACTTT. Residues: CASSDDRGAYNSPLHF.

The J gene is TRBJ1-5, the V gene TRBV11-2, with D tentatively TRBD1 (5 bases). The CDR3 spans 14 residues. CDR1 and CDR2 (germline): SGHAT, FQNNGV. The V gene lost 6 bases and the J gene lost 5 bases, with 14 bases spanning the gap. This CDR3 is CASSSGLSDQPQHF. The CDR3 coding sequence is TGTGCCAGCAGTTCAGGGTTGAGCGATCAGCCCCAGCATTTT.

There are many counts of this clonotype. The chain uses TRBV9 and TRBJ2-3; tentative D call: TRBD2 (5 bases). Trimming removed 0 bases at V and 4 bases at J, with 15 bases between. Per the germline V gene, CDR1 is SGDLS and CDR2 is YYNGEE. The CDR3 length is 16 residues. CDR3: CASSVEGTSRADTQYF. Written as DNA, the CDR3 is TGTGCCAGCAGCGTAGAAGGAACTAGTCGAGCAGATACGCAGTATTTT. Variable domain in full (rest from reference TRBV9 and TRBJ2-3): DSGVTQTPKHLITATGQRVTLRCSPRSGDLSVYWYQQSLDQGLQFLIQYYNGEERAKGNILERFSAQQFPDLHSELNLSSLELGDSALYFCASSVEGTSRADTQYFGPGTRLTVL.

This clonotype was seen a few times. The CDR3 region has the DNA TGTGCCAGCAGCCCAAGACAGGGTGTCTACAATGAGCAGTTCTTC. Protein product: CASSPRQGVYNEQFF. The J gene is TRBJ2-1, the V gene TRBV7-6, with 7 bases matching TRBD1. The CDR3 loop spans 15 amino acids. V lost 5 bases to trimming and J lost 3 bases; unmatched junction nucleotides: 7. Germline V CDR1 and CDR2: SGHVS, FNYEAQ.

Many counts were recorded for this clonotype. The CDR3 DNA follows: TGCAGCGTTACGACAGGCTGGACTGAAGCTTTCTTT. Amino acids: CSVTTGWTEAFF. The J gene is TRBJ1-1, the V gene TRBV29-1; D perhaps matches TRBD1 (6 bases). The CDR3 extends over 12 amino acids. Between the trimmed V and J ends, which lost 5 bases and 5 bases, there was a span of 12 bases. CDR1 and CDR2 from the germline V gene are SQVTM and ANQGSEA. Full variable domain (rest looked up from reference TRBV29-1 and TRBJ1-1): SAVISQKPSRDICQRGTSLTIQCQVDSQVTMMFWYRQQPGQSLTLIATANQGSEATYESGFVIDKFPISRPNLTFSTLTVSNMSPEDSSIYLCSVTTGWTEAFFGQGTRLTVV.

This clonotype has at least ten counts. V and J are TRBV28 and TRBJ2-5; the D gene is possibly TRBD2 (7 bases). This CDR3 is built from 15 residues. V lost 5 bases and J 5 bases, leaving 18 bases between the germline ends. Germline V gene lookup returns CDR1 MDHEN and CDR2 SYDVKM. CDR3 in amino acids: CASSPQIGGRETQYF. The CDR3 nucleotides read TGTGCCAGCAGTCCCCAAATCGGGGGGCGGGAGACCCAGTACTTC.

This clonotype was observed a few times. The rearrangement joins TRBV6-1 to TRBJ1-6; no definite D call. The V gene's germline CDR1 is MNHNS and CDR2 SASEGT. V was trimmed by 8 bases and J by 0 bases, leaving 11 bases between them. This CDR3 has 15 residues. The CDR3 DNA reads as TGTGCCAGCGAAGAAGGCAGCTCCTATAATTCACCCCTCCACTTT. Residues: CASEEGSSYNSPLHF.

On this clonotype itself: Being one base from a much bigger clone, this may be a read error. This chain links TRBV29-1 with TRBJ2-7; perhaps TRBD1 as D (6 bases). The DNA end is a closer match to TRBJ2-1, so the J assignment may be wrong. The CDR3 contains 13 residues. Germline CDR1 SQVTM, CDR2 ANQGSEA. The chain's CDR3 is CSVVRQDSYEQFF. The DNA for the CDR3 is TGCAGCGTTGTAAGACAGGACTCCTACGAGCAGTTCTTC.

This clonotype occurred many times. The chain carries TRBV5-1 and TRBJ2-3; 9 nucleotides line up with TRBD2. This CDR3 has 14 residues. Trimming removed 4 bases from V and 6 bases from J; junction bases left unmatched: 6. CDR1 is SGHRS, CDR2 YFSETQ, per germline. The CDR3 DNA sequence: TGCGCCAGCAGCCCCCGGACTAGCGCCGATACGCAGTATTTT. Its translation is CASSPRTSADTQYF. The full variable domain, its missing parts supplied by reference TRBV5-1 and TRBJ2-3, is KAGVTQTPRYLIKTRGQQVTLSCSPISGHRSVSWYQQTPGQGLQFLFEYFSETQRNKGNFPGRFSGRQFSNSRSEMNVSTLELGDSALYLCASSPRTSADTQYFGPGTRLTVL.

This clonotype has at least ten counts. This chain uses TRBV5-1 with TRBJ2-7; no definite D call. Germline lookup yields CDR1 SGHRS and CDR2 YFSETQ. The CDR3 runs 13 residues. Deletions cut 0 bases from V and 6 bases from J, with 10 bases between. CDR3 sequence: CASSLGRAAEQYF. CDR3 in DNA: TGCGCCAGCAGCTTGGGCCGGGCGGCCGAGCAGTACTTC.

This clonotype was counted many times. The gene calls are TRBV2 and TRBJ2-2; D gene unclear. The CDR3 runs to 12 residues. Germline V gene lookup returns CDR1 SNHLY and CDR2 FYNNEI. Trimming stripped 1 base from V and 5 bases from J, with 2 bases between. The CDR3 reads CASSEVTGELFF. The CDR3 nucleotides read TGTGCCAGCAGTGAAGTAACCGGGGAGCTGTTTTTT.

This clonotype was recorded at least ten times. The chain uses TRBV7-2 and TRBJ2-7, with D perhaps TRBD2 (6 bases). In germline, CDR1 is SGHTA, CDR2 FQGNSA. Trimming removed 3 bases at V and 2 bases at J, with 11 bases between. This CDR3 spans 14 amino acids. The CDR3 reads CASSFRREAYEQYF. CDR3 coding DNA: TGTGCCAGCAGCTTTCGCAGGGAGGCCTACGAGCAGTACTTC.